Detailed here is one T cell receptor (beta chain). All of the donors resided in Nashville, Tennessee, and each was a Caucasian adult. Some clones are missing from TCRdb's copy, which holds only in-frame ones; the method was immunoSEQ multiplex PCR. Among a few hundred thousand clones listed, less than 98% were seen once. These data come from a study of shared clonotypes between healthy human individuals. V was trimmed by 7 bases and J by 0 bases, leaving 9 bases between them. Germline CDR1 reads SNHLY; CDR2 reads FYNNEI. This CDR3 has 13 residues. The clonotype originates from a young woman in good health. Input material: naive CD4+ T cells sorted from blood. The subset: CD45RA+ positively selected. The chain recombines TRBV2 with TRBJ1-1; the D is unclear. The DNA of the CDR3 is TGTGCCAGCATCAGAGTAATGAACACTGAAGCTTTCTTT. Protein: CASIRVMNTEAFF.